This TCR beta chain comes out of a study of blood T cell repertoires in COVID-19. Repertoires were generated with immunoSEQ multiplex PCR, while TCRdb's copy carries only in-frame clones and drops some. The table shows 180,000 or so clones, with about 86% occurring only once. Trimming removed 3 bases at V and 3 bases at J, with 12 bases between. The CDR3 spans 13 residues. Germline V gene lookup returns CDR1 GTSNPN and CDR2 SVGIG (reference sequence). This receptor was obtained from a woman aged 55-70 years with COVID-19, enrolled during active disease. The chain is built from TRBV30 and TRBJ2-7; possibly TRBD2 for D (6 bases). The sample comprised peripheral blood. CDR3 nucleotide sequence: TGTGCCTGGAGCGACGGGGGTTTCTACGAGCAGTACTTC. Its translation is CAWSDGGFYEQYF.